The table lists the clone carrying this T cell receptor (beta chain) with many counts. This sample is drawn from a study of T-cell reconstitution after alpha-beta-depleted transplantation in children. Unique molecular identifiers were incorporated during preparation of the TCRbeta library. TCRdb recomputed calls from the PCR reads with MiXCR, one row per CDR3 protein. In the table there are approximately 300,000 distinct CDR3 sequences, roughly 12% of which are singletons. J lost 5 bases, V lost 8 bases, and 0 bases had no gene match. This CDR3 has 11 residues. The gene calls are TRBV12-3 or TRBV12-4 and TRBJ2-1, with TRBD2 matching 7 bases. The sample consisted of peripheral blood, taken 180 days after TCRalphabeta/CD19-depleted stem cell transplant. The TCR comes from a male patient under 10 years old who had a stem cell transplant for chronic granulomatous disease, so the T cells may come from the graft donor. The CDR3 DNA follows: TGTGCCAGCGGGAGGGACAATGAGCAGTTCTTC. Its translation is CASGRDNEQFF.